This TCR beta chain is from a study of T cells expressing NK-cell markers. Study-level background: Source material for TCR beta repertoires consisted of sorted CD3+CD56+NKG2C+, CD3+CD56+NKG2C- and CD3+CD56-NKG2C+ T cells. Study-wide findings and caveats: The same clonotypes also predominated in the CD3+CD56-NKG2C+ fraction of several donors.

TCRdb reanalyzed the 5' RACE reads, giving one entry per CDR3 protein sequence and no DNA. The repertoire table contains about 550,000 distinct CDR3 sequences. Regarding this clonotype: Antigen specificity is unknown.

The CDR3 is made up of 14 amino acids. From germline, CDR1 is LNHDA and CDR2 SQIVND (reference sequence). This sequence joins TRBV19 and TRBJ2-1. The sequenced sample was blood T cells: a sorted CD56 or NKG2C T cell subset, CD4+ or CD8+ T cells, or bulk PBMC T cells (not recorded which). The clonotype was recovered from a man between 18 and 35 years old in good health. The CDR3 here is CASSKLSSYNEQFF.